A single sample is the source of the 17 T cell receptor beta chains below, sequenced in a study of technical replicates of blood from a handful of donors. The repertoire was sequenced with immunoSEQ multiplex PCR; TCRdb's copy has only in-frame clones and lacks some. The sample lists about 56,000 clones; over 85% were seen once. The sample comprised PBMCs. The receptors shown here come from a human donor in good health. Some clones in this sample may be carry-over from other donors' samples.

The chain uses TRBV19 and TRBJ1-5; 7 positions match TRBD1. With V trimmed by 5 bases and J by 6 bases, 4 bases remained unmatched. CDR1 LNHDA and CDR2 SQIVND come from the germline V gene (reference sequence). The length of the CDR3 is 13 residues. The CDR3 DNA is TGTGCCAGTAGTGTAGGGGGCTCTCAGCCCCAGCATTTT. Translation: CASSVGGSQPQHF. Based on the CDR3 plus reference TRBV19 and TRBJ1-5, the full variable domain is DGGITQSPKYLFRKEGQNVTLSCEQNLNHDAMYWYRQDPGQGLRLIYYSQIVNDFQKGDIAEGYSVSREKKESFPLTVTSAQKNPTAFYLCASSVGGSQPQHFGDGTRLSIL.

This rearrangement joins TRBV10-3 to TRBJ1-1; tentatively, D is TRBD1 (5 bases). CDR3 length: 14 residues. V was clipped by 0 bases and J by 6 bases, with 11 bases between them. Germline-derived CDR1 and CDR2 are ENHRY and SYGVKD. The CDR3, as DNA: TGTGCCATCAGTGAGTCCGGGGGGATGGCTGAAGCTTTCTTT. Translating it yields CAISESGGMAEAFF.

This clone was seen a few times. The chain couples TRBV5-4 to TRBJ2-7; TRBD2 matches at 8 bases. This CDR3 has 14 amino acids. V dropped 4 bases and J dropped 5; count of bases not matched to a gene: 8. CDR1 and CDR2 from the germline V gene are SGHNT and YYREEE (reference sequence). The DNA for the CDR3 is TGTGCCAGCAGCGACCGGGGGGGCGAGCACGAGCAGTACTTC. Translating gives CASSDRGGEHEQYF.

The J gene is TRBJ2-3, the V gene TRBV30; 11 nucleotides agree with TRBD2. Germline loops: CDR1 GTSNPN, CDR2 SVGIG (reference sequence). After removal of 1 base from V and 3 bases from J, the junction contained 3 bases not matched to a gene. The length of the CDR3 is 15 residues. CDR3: CAWSAGLAATDTQYF. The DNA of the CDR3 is TGTGCCTGGAGTGCGGGACTAGCGGCAACAGATACGCAGTATTTT.

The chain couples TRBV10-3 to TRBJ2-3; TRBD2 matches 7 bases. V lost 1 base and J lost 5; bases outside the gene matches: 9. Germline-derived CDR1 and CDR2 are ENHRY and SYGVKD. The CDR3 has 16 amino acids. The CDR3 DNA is TGTGCCATCAGTGAGTTGACGGCGGGGGAAGGAGATACGCAGTATTTT. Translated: CAISELTAGEGDTQYF.

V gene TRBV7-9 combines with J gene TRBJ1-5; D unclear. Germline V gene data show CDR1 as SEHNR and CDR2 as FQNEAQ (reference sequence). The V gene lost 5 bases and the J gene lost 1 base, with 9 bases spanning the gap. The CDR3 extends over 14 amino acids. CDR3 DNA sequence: TGTGCCAGCAGCCCCGCGGTCAGCAATCAGCCCCAGCATTTT. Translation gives CASSPAVSNQPQHF.

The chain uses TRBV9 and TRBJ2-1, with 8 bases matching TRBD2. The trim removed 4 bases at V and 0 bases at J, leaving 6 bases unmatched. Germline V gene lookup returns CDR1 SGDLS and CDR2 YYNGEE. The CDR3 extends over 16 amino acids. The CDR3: CASSLIAGSSYNEQFF. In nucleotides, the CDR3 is TGTGCCAGCAGCCTCATAGCGGGGTCCTCCTACAATGAGCAGTTCTTC.

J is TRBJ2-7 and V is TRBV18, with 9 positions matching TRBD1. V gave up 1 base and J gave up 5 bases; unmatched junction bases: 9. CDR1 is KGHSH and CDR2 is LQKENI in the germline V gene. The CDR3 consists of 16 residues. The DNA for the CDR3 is TGTGCCAGCTCACCACGCATCAAGGGACAGGGCGACGAGCAGTACTTC. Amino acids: CASSPRIKGQGDEQYF.

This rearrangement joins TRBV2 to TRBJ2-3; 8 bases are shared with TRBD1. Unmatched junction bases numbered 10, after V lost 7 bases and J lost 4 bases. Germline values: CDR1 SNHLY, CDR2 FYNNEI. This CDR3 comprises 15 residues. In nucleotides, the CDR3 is TGTGCCAGCACCCTAAGGACAGGGCTGGCAGATACGCAGTATTTT. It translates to CASTLRTGLADTQYF. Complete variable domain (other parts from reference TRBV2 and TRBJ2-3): EPEVTQTPSHQVTQMGQEVILRCVPISNHLYFYWYRQILGQKVEFLVSFYNNEISEKSEIFDDQFSVERPDGSNFTLKIRSTKLEDSAMYFCASTLRTGLADTQYFGPGTRLTVL.

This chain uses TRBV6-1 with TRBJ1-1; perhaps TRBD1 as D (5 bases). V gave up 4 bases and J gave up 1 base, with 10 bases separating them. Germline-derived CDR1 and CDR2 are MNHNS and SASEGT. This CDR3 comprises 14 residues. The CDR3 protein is CASSGLTANTEAFF. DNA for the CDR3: TGTGCCAGCAGTGGACTGACAGCGAACACTGAAGCTTTCTTT.

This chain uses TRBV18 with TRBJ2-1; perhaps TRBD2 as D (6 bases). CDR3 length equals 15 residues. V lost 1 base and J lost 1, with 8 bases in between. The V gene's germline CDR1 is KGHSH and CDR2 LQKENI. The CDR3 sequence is CASSPQSGSYNEQFF. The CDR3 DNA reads TGTGCCAGCTCACCACAGAGCGGGTCCTACAATGAGCAGTTCTTC.

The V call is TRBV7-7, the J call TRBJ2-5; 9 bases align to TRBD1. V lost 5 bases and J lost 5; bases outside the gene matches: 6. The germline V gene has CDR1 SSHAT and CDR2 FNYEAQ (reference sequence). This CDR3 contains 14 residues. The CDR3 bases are TGTGCCAGCAGCCTAAGACAGGGGGAGGAGACCCAGTACTTC. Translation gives CASSLRQGEETQYF.

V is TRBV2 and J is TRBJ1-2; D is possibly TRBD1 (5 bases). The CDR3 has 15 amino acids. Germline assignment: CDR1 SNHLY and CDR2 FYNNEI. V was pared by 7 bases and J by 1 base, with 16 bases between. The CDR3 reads CASIGGQGSNYGYTF. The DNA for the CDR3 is TGTGCCAGCATTGGTGGGCAGGGTAGTAACTATGGCTACACCTTC.

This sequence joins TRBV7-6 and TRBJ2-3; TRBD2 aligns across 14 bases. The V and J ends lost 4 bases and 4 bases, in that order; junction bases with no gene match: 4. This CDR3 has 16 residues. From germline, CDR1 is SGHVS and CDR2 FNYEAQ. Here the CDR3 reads CASSSGLAGDPDTQYF. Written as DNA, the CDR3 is TGTGCCAGCAGCTCGGGACTAGCGGGAGACCCAGATACGCAGTATTTT.

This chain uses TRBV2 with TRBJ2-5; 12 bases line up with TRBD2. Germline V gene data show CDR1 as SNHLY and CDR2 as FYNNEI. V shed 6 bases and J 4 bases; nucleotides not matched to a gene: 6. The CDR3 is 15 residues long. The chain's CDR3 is CASRLTSGGAETQYF. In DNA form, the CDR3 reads TGTGCCAGCAGACTGACTAGCGGGGGAGCAGAGACCCAGTACTTC.

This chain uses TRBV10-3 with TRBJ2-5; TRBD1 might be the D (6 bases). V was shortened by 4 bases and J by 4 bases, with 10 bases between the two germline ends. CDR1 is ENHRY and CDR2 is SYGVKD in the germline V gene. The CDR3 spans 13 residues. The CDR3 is CAISAQGGETQYF. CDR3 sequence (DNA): TGTGCCATCAGTGCGCAAGGGGGAGAGACCCAGTACTTC.

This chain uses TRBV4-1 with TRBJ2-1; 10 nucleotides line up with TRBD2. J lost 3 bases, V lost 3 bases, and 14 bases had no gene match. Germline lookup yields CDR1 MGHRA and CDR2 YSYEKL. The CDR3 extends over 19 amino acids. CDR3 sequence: CASSQLPRGLAAGYNEQFF. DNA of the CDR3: TGCGCCAGCAGCCAGCTCCCAAGAGGACTAGCGGCCGGCTACAATGAGCAGTTCTTC.